This T cell receptor beta chain was observed in a study of cytomegalovirus exposure and HLA in healthy donors (dated by TCRdb to 2017 to 2019). For the study in its entirety: In an earlier analysis of under 600 of the donors, roughly 300 Gb of sequence data and about 110 million unique TCR beta sequences from approximately 180 million T cells were reported. The number of typed donors differed by locus: about 629-630 for A, B, C, DRB1 and DQB1; roughly 510 for DQA1; around 610 for DPA1; and some 450 for DPB1. About 280 gigabases of sequencing data and around 80 million unique TCR sequences made up an early release that covered under 750 HLA-typed donors. In addition to the first cohort of about 650 subjects, a separate validation cohort of about 120 different subjects was used. All discovery cohort repertoires had been generated on a single sequencing platform. Using immunosequencing, the study profiled T cell repertoires from 666 subjects and related those repertoires to cytomegalovirus serostatus. In an earlier analysis of roughly 580 of the donors, high-throughput TCR beta sequencing was used to judge whether each TCR beta V gene segment behaved as functional or pseudogenic. The study aimed to test whether cataloging public T cell receptors could reveal signatures of past pathogen exposure. A later analysis re-analyzed previously published TCR beta repertoires from 650 to 800 donors and added high-resolution HLA genotyping to study TCR occurrence patterns. The genetic ancestry cluster associated with self-reported Caucasian donors included 81% of the 300 to 450 genotyped donors. Alongside the repertoire data, information on donor age, sex, ethnicity and CMV serostatus was compiled. Rather than drawing on any new phenotypic data, the later analysis identified candidate immune exposures from TCR beta sequences and the way those sequences occurred across donors. A later genetic analysis used genome-wide SNP genotypes for about three fifths of the 666 donors, treating that subset as a discovery cohort. Among 300 to 500 genotyped donors of the cohort, an average of approximately 240,000 unique TCR beta nucleotide sequences was sequenced per donor, of which roughly 17% were non-productive. The study combined high-throughput TCR immunosequencing, statistical association of individual TCRs with disease status, and machine learning to predict cytomegalovirus infection status. Four to six DR-DQ haplotypes were handled as single units for association and clustering, since linkage in the cohort was strong. Class I and class II HLA loci were covered by the typing at four-digit resolution. Study-wide conclusions, independent of this receptor: The cohort was sequenced for TCR beta chains only, and without alpha or paired-chain data the features that could be detected were limited. While some public TCRs were present in many individuals, most TCR sequences turned up only very rarely across donors. Linkage disequilibrium might explain the correlated functional status among segregating V segments, but an unknown experimental factor could not be excluded. According to a later analysis, TCR association rates differed among HLA loci, with DRB1 alleles showing the most associated TCRs and HLA-C alleles showing the fewest. Specific HLA alleles were associated with 18,000 or so TCR beta sequences at a false discovery rate of 0.05 in a later analysis. An earlier analysis of approximately 530 of the donors showed that most TCR beta V segments appeared in productive rearrangements either about 87% or about 30% of the time, which broadly matched IMGT annotations. When HLA alleles, especially DR and DQ, strongly co-occurred, TCR associations were difficult to assign to individual alleles. The classifier was reported to diagnose cytomegalovirus status with high specificity and sensitivity in both the original cohort and the validation cohort. The earlier analysis of a few hundred of the donors excluded roughly 17 rarely observed V segments, including chromosome 9 orphons, because counts were too low. In a later analysis, most CMV-associated TCR beta chains were found to appear HLA-restricted, with HLA associations seemingly driven largely by CMV exposure. Immune exposure information for the cohort was limited to CMV serostatus. In a later analysis, several top co-occurrence clusters were reported to appear linked to parvovirus B19, influenza, CMV and Epstein-Barr virus. Some IMGT-functional V segments, including TRBV6-2 and TRBV6-3, could not be distinguished by the 87-base-pair reads and were therefore excluded. In a later analysis, HLA-associated TCR beta chains were found to be more clonally expanded and to have lower generation probabilities than equally common non-associated chains. The sequencing pipeline was judged likely to have produced a cluster of highly shared sequence variants as a technical artifact. An association between a missense DCLRE1C variant and V-gene and J-gene trimming of TCR beta chains was found in a later genetic analysis and replicated in an independent cohort. A further reported finding was that TCR beta sequences accurately predicted the HLA-A and HLA-B alleles for most subjects in the first cohort. The authors suggested that the approach could potentially be extended to other disease states and immunological phenotypes. The study listed 164 TCR beta chains as associated with cytomegalovirus. A few of the identified cytomegalovirus-associated TCR beta chains were confirmed in vitro to be specific for cytomegalovirus antigens. Because HLA typing was unavailable for some donors at each locus, only the typed subset was used in association tests. The presence/absence analyses assumed that sequencing depth was roughly uniform across donors, and that assumption may not be true. According to a later genetic analysis, donors in an Asian-associated ancestry cluster had fewer N-insertions in productive TCRs than the approximately 630-donor mean.

Trimming leaves V shorter by 1 base and J shorter by 9 bases, with the junction holding 7 bases beyond the gene matches. There are 15 amino acids in the CDR3, from cysteine to phenylalanine inclusive. Kept here is only the CDR3 DNA, which spans 45 bases and is read in frame from base 1. CDR1 and CDR2 are read off the germline V gene (reference sequence) as SEHNR and FQNEAQ. Libraries were prepared through the immunoSEQ multiplex PCR assay. The multiplex PCR relied on a mix of 60 forward primers for TCR Vbeta segments and 13 reverse primers for TCR Jbeta segments. Amplification of the CDR3 region of rearranged TCR beta genes was performed with a multiplex PCR assay on genomic DNA. On the Illumina HiSeq System, the amplified TCR beta libraries were sequenced as 87-base-pair reads. Regarding the original processing steps: In a later analysis, tens of millions of unique TCR beta chains were counted across the 690 or so repertoires, and around 10 million of these chains were shared by at least two donors. A nearest-neighbor algorithm error-corrected the raw reads and collapsed the reads into unique sequences, merging closely related sequences to remove PCR and sequencing errors. Alignment of CDR3 sequences to IMGT reference sequences was used to assign V, D and J gene segments. Each retained sequence needed at least a six-nucleotide match to both a V gene segment and a J gene segment. A rearrangement counted as productive if the CDR3 had no stop codons and remained in frame with V and J, and every other rearrangement counted as non-productive. CDR3 was defined according to IMGT convention as the region running from the second conserved V-encoded cysteine to the conserved J-encoded phenylalanine. The earlier analysis of more than 450 of the donors excluded sequences that lacked an unambiguous match to a single V gene segment. An earlier analysis of over 450 of the donors classified V segments as functional when productive rearrangements were above 56.7% and as segregating when the standard deviation between donors was above 5%. A statistical classification framework was built to diagnose cytomegalovirus status from the catalog of TCR beta chain sequences. In a later analysis, V and J genes were assigned by comparing TCR nucleotide sequences against IMGT/GENE-DB human TR gene sequences. In a later analysis, CDR3 sequences and most-parsimonious VDJ recombination scenarios were assigned using the TCRdist pipeline. In a later analysis, every TCR beta chain was defined by the combination of its CDR3 amino acid sequence and its V-gene family, and reads without a unique V-gene family were dropped. In a later analysis, some 600 highly shared, low-generation-probability nucleotide sequences were removed to address suspected cross-contamination and a sequencing artifact. In a later analysis, a clonal expansion index for each public chain was calculated from normalized within-repertoire ranks of inferred template counts. In a later analysis, generation probabilities were computed with a VDJ recombination model fitted to out-of-frame rearrangements, and the resulting probabilities were checked against IGoR. In a later analysis, TCR-TCR, TCR-HLA and TCR-CMV co-occurrence was scored with hypergeometric tests, and a repertoire-size bias correction was applied to TCR pairs. In a later analysis, false discovery rates were estimated by permuting HLA or CMV assignments 20 times. In a later analysis, co-occurring TCRs were grouped using DBSCAN, and TCRdist sequence similarity was added for clustering within HLA-allele-positive subsets. Co-occurrence clustering excluded repertoires with fewer than 30,000 or more than 120,000 public chains, plus five with anomalous nucleotide sharing. TCRdb re-hosts the immuneACCESS table, in-frame sequences only. Its copies lack some clones; in the studies checked, an unresolved V gene accounts for under half of them, and the cause for the rest is not known. V and J calls and clone size are as listed in that table; D and trimming were resolved from the DNA. The sample table records more than 85,000 clones; 70% to 80% of these occur just once. The top ten clones comprise 1.3% of the sample.

In total, fewer than 750 healthy bone marrow donors made up the cohort. Cohort members were all nominally healthy when sampled, although unrecorded immune exposures were likely present. The donor was CMV seronegative and belonged to the group of 350 or so seronegative cohort members. Every donor gave a peripheral blood sample, and the peripheral blood mononuclear cells from that sample were used for TCR beta sequencing. The Qiagen DNeasy Blood Extraction Kit was used to extract genomic DNA from the blood cell samples. About this clone: The clone's antigen remains unknown. There are no base qualities to consult, and no much larger clone falls within one base.

The chain employs TRBV7-9 and TRBJ2-1, and 9 junction bases match TRBD2. The sequenced material came from PBMCs. This TCR was recovered from a man aged 35 to 55 in good health and CMV-seronegative. CDR3 protein: CASSLVGGRASEQFF. The nucleotide sequence reads TGTGCCAGCAGCTTAGTTGGCGGGAGGGCCTCTGAGCAGTTCTTC.